These T cell receptor beta chains were read from a single sample in a study of somatic mutations in cytotoxic T cells in rheumatoid arthritis. Sequenced by immunoSEQ multiplex PCR; TCRdb stores in-frame clones only, minus some. This sample has around 20,000 clones; approximately 83% occur once, and the top ten carry 10% to 11%. Sequenced material: CD8+ T cells sorted from blood. These receptors originate from a young man with rheumatoid arthritis. The CDR3 runs from the conserved cysteine through the conserved F or W. A D gene is named only where the DNA matches it firmly. Expanded clones are given a class, and other clones once, few, many or no size at all.

cdr3_aa cdr3_nt d_call clone_size j_call v_call
CASSFGDRVYEQYF TGTGCCAGCAGTTTCGGTGACAGGGTCTACGAGCAGTACTTC TRBD1 - TRBJ2-7 TRBV28
CASRSRAGITGELFF TGTGCCAGCCGATCTCGGGCAGGGATCACCGGGGAGCTGTTTTTT - - TRBJ2-2 TRBV6-4
CASSQTGGPNEKLFF TGTGCCAGCAGTCAAACAGGGGGCCCTAATGAAAAACTGTTTTTT TRBD1 - TRBJ1-4 TRBV6-5
CASSLSTTAPNEKLFF TGTGCCAGCAGTCTAAGCACGACAGCACCTAATGAAAAACTGTTTTTT - - TRBJ1-4 TRBV5-6
CASSPDRASGNTIYF TGCGCCAGCAGCCCCGACAGGGCCTCTGGAAACACCATATATTTT TRBD1 once TRBJ1-3 TRBV4-1
CASSQGVTAGEQFF TGCGCCAGCAGCCAAGGAGTGACCGCGGGTGAGCAGTTCTTC - - TRBJ2-1 TRBV4-3
CASSLGGGVAKNIQYF TGTGCCAGCAGCTTGGGCGGGGGGGTAGCCAAAAACATTCAGTACTTC TRBD2 once TRBJ2-4 TRBV7-9
CASTHITGKNIQYF TGTGCCAGCACCCACATTACGGGCAAAAACATTCAGTACTTC - - TRBJ2-4 TRBV2
CASSQQQGTDTQYF TGCGCCAGCAGCCAACAGCAGGGCACAGATACGCAGTATTTT - - TRBJ2-3 TRBV4-1
CAWTLGKTEAFF TGTGCCTGGACTTTAGGGAAAACTGAAGCTTTCTTT - - TRBJ1-1 TRBV30
CASSIRDYLIFTDTQYF TGTGCCAGCAGCATTCGGGACTATTTAATTTTCACAGATACGCAGTATTTT TRBD2 - TRBJ2-3 TRBV7-9
CASSQTAHRGDPISSYNSPLHF TGCGCCAGCAGCCAAACCGCCCACAGGGGGGATCCTATTAGCTCCTATAATTCACCCCTCCACTTT TRBD1 - TRBJ1-6 TRBV4-3
CASRGTGEETQYF TGTGCCAGTAGAGGGACAGGAGAAGAGACCCAGTACTTC TRBD1 once TRBJ2-5 TRBV19
CASSSGTTNYNEQFF TGTGCCAGCAGTTCCGGGACTACGAACTACAATGAGCAGTTCTTC TRBD2 - TRBJ2-1 TRBV11-2
CASSQDYPSEQYF TGCGCCAGCAGCCAAGACTACCCATCCGAGCAGTACTTC - - TRBJ2-7 TRBV4-1
CASSLVEDGGLAQYF TGTGCCAGCAGCTTAGTGGAGGACGGCGGTCTGGCGCAGTATTTT - - TRBJ2-3 TRBV7-9